Listed below are T cell receptor beta chains from one sample, sequenced in a study of shared clonotypes between healthy human individuals. The protocol was immunoSEQ multiplex PCR, while the TCRdb copy is restricted to in-frame clones and leaves out a portion. The sample lists around 1.9 million clones, about 94% occurring once. Sequencing input: naive CD8+ T cells from PBMCs. The receptors originated from a man younger than 30 in good health. Some clones in this sample may be carry-over from other donors' samples. CDR3s include the opening cysteine and the closing phenylalanine or tryptophan. The D gene is left open where the match is weak. Rows may omit the clone size; those that give it use once, few, many or a size class.

clone_size	j_call	v_call	d_call	cdr3_nt	cdr3_aa
.	TRBJ1-2	TRBV5-5	TRBD1	TGTGCCAGCAGCTGGGAGACAGGGTGGGACTATGGCTACACCTTC	CASSWETGWDYGYTF
.	TRBJ2-2	TRBV9	TRBD1	TGTGCCAGCAGCGCCCGCGGACAGGGAAGGCCCGGGGAGCTGTTTTTT	CASSARGQGRPGELFF
.	TRBJ2-7	TRBV28	.	TGTGCCAGCAGTTCAGGGTTGAGGGAGCAGTACTTC	CASSSGLREQYF
.	TRBJ2-1	TRBV4-1	TRBD2	TGCGCCAGCAGCAACGGGGGGGGCGAGCAGTTCTTC	CASSNGGGEQFF
.	TRBJ1-5	TRBV25-1	TRBD1	TGTGCCAGCAGTGTAGGACAGGGTCGGAGCAATCAGCCCCAGCATTTT	CASSVGQGRSNQPQHF
.	TRBJ2-4	TRBV27	TRBD1	TGTGCCAGCAGTTTATCGTCCGGGACAGTAAAAAACATTCAGTACTTC	CASSLSSGTVKNIQYF
.	TRBJ2-6	TRBV28	.	TGTGCCAGCAGTTCCCCTCGGGCAGGGGAGGCTGGGGCCAACGTCCTGACTTTC	CASSSPRAGEAGANVLTF
.	TRBJ1-2	TRBV19	TRBD1	TGTGCCAGTAGTATTGGGGACAGGGGGACCGATGGCTACACCTTC	CASSIGDRGTDGYTF
.	TRBJ1-2	TRBV15	.	TGTGCCACCAGCCGACCTCAAACGCCGTCGTGGTATGGCTACACCTTC	CATSRPQTPSWYGYTF
.	TRBJ2-7	TRBV27	TRBD1	TGTGCCAGCAGTTTAGTCGTAGGGACAGGGGCCTACGAGCAGTACTTC	CASSLVVGTGAYEQYF
once	TRBJ1-3	TRBV5-1	.	TGCGCCAGCAGCTTGGCTTTCATGGACACCGGGTACGATGGAAACACCATATATTTT	CASSLAFMDTGYDGNTIYF
.	TRBJ1-2	TRBV4-1	.	TGCGCCAGCAGCCAAGTCCGGGACATGAGCTATGGCTACACCTTC	CASSQVRDMSYGYTF
.	TRBJ1-2	TRBV19	TRBD1	TGTGCCAGTAGTCCTCGGACAGGGGTTTATGGCTACACCTTC	CASSPRTGVYGYTF
.	TRBJ1-2	TRBV4-3	.	TGCGCCAGCAGCCAAGACCATACCCAGGGAGTCAGTGGTGGCTACACCTTC	CASSQDHTQGVSGGYTF
.	TRBJ2-3	TRBV4-3	.	TGCGCCAGCAGCCAAGATTTTGGCGTGCGGACCACCGGTACGCAGTATTTT	CASSQDFGVRTTGTQYF
.	TRBJ2-7	TRBV29-1	.	TGCAGCGTGGGGGGTGGGACAGAAATCTACGAGCAGTACTTC	CSVGGGTEIYEQYF